Here is one T cell receptor beta chain with its context. The antigen remains undetermined. These data come from a study of cytomegalovirus exposure and HLA in healthy donors. PCR involved 60 Vbeta and 13 Jbeta primers. The repertoire was sequenced with immunoSEQ multiplex PCR; TCRdb's copy has only in-frame clones and lacks some. The data contain 180,000 or so clones, roughly 79% of them singletons. General study results and limits: Analyzed later, association rates of TCRs varied across HLA loci, with DRB1 most and HLA-C fewest. The majority of CMV-associated TCR beta chains were reported as apparently HLA-restricted in a later analysis. Later findings reportedly placed an Asian-associated ancestry cluster below the approximately 630-donor mean for N-insertions.

Germline V CDR1 and CDR2: MDHEN, SYDVKM. The germline V and J ends were trimmed by 5 bases and 6 bases, with 14 bases remaining between them. This CDR3 region has 14 residues. The chain uses TRBV28 and TRBJ1-5; D might be TRBD1 (6 bases). This clonotype was sampled from a man aged 50 or older in good health and CMV-seropositive. The sample taken for sequencing was PBMCs. The CDR3 sequence is CASSPGTWGQPQHF. The DNA for the CDR3 is TGTGCCAGCAGTCCCGGGACATGGGGTCAGCCCCAGCATTTT.